The rows below give T cell receptor beta chains drawn from one sample of a study of cytomegalovirus exposure and HLA in healthy donors. Produced via immunoSEQ multiplex PCR; TCRdb's table is partial and in-frame only. This sample has more than 95,000 clones, with 60% to 85% found just once. The specimen sequenced was PBMCs. The receptors were gathered from a woman aged 18-35 years in good health and CMV-seropositive. Each CDR3 is given with its conserved first and last residue. The D gene is left open where the match is weak. Rows give clone size only sometimes, using once, few, many, or a class for an expanded clone.

size,length,V,D,J,CDR3,DNA
NA,16,TRBV19,NA,TRBJ1-4,CASSPTAAATNEKLFF,TGTGCCAGTAGCCCTACCGCGGCCGCAACTAATGAAAAACTGTTTTTT
NA,15,TRBV27,NA,TRBJ1-4,CASSPVFATNEKLFF,TGTGCCAGCAGTCCCGTTTTTGCAACTAATGAAAAACTGTTTTTT
NA,13,TRBV2,NA,TRBJ1-1,CASSDREGAEAFF,TGTGCCAGCAGTGACAGGGAAGGCGCTGAAGCTTTCTTT
NA,18,TRBV4-1,TRBD2,TRBJ2-1,CASSQVTSGSSFYNEQFF,TGCGCCAGCAGCCAAGTGACTAGCGGGAGCTCTTTTTACAATGAGCAGTTCTTC
NA,16,TRBV7-9,TRBD2,TRBJ2-1,CASSSTILAGGFEQFF,TGTGCCAGCAGCTCCACAATACTAGCGGGAGGTTTTGAGCAGTTCTTC
few,15,TRBV9,TRBD1,TRBJ1-2,CASSDTLQGIYGYTF,TGTGCCAGCAGCGACACCCTACAGGGGATCTATGGCTACACCTTC
few,13,TRBV6-5,NA,TRBJ2-6,CASRTLGANVLTF,TGTGCCAGCAGAACTCTGGGCGCCAACGTCCTGACTTTC
NA,12,TRBV7-9,NA,TRBJ2-7,CASSTPGSEQYF,TGTGCCAGCAGCACCCCGGGGAGCGAGCAGTACTTC
NA,16,TRBV9,TRBD1,TRBJ1-2,CASSARTGTGSYGYTF,TGTGCCAGCAGCGCCAGAACCGGGACAGGGTCTTATGGCTACACCTTC
NA,18,TRBV5-5,TRBD1,TRBJ1-1,CASSLDPWATGRGTEAFF,TGTGCCAGCAGCTTGGACCCCTGGGCGACAGGGAGAGGAACTGAAGCTTTCTTT
NA,13,TRBV30,NA,TRBJ1-1,CAWSVGPGREAFF,TGTGCCTGGAGTGTTGGCCCAGGTCGTGAAGCTTTCTTT
NA,14,TRBV28,TRBD1,TRBJ1-2,CASSSQGAKDGYTF,TGTGCCAGCAGCTCCCAGGGGGCGAAGGATGGCTACACCTTC
NA,15,TRBV11-2,NA,TRBJ1-1,CASSSPLRGGTEAFF,TGTGCCAGCAGCTCGCCCCTCCGAGGGGGCACTGAAGCTTTCTTT
NA,16,TRBV7-6,TRBD2,TRBJ2-1,CASSPSAGETYNEQFF,TGTGCCAGCAGCCCCTCGGCGGGAGAGACCTACAATGAGCAGTTCTTC
NA,12,TRBV25-1,NA,TRBJ1-5,CASTGGNQPQHF,TGTGCCAGCACCGGAGGAAATCAGCCCCAGCATTTT
NA,14,TRBV7-9,TRBD1,TRBJ2-7,CASSRKQGLDEQYF,TGTGCCAGCAGCCGGAAACAGGGGCTTGACGAGCAGTACTTC
once,15,TRBV30,NA,TRBJ2-7,CAWRDQGYPSYEQYF,TGTGCCTGGAGGGACCAGGGGTATCCCTCCTACGAGCAGTACTTC
NA,14,TRBV10-3,TRBD2,TRBJ2-7,CAIRESGGSYEQYF,TGTGCCATCAGGGAGAGCGGGGGATCCTACGAGCAGTACTTC
NA,15,TRBV6-6,TRBD1,TRBJ1-5,CASRPGDRGNQPQHF,TGTGCCAGCAGGCCGGGGGACAGGGGCAATCAGCCCCAGCATTTT
NA,13,TRBV10-2,NA,TRBJ2-7,CASSNGGFYEQYF,TGCGCCAGCAGTAATGGGGGCTTCTACGAGCAGTACTTC
NA,15,TRBV28,TRBD1,TRBJ1-2,CASSFGDRSRGGYTF,TGTGCCAGCAGTTTTGGGGACAGGAGTCGCGGTGGCTACACCTTC
once,14,TRBV14,NA,TRBJ1-2,CASSQVRYSYGYTF,TGTGCCAGCAGCCAAGTACGGTATTCATATGGCTACACCTTC
once,16,TRBV7-9,NA,TRBJ2-1,CASSLARFLEDNEQFF,TGTGCCAGCAGCTTAGCGCGGTTTCTCGAGGACAATGAGCAGTTCTTC
NA,15,TRBV9,TRBD2,TRBJ2-5,CASSPGLAGEETQYF,TGTGCCAGCAGCCCGGGACTAGCGGGAGAAGAGACCCAGTACTTC
NA,15,TRBV4-1,NA,TRBJ1-4,CASSPGGLENEKLFF,TGCGCCAGCAGCCCGGGGGGGTTGGAGAATGAAAAACTGTTTTTT
NA,14,TRBV7-9,NA,TRBJ2-5,CASSFLAEQETQYF,TGTGCCAGCAGCTTCTTAGCGGAACAAGAGACCCAGTACTTC
once,14,TRBV5-1,TRBD2,TRBJ2-1,CASSARTSGNEQFF,TGCGCCAGCAGCGCCCGGACTAGCGGCAATGAGCAGTTCTTC
NA,17,TRBV2,NA,TRBJ2-4,CASRRTGGTGGKNIQYF,TGTGCCAGCAGACGCACCGGCGGAACCGGGGGCAAAAACATTCAGTACTTC
few,15,TRBV7-3,NA,TRBJ2-1,CASSPRGGTYNEQFF,TGTGCCAGCAGCCCCCGCGGCGGGACCTACAATGAGCAGTTCTTC
NA,15,TRBV2,NA,TRBJ1-1,CASSDPAGEDTEAFF,TGTGCCAGCAGTGATCCGGCAGGGGAAGACACTGAAGCTTTCTTT
NA,15,TRBV28,NA,TRBJ1-6,CASSGVSSYNSPLHF,TGTGCCAGCAGTGGAGTTAGCTCCTATAATTCACCCCTCCACTTT
NA,15,TRBV7-9,NA,TRBJ1-3,CASSSKGRQANTIYF,TGTGCCAGCAGCTCGAAGGGCCGACAGGCAAACACCATATATTTT
NA,14,TRBV6-6,NA,TRBJ1-1,CASSELRGNTEAFF,TGTGCCAGCAGTGAGTTACGGGGGAACACTGAAGCTTTCTTT